The clone carrying this TCR beta chain was detected many times. V lost 5 bases, J lost 4 bases, and 8 bases lay in between. Germline CDR1 reads SQVTM; CDR2 reads ANQGSEA. The CDR3 loop spans 11 amino acids. This record belongs to a study of blood T cell repertoires in COVID-19. Whole-study context: PBMCs, B-cell-depleted T cells, or T cells were the source of the cDNA or gDNA that made up the material.

Measured with immunoSEQ multiplex PCR; TCRdb has only the in-frame clones, and not every one. The sample comprises approximately 500,000 clones, roughly 88% of which are singletons, and about 3.2% rests with the top ten. This clonotype originated in a human donor in a cohort sampled during active COVID-19. The sample comprised peripheral blood. The chain couples TRBV29-1 to TRBJ1-1; D gene uncertain. The CDR3 spells CSVRHGTEAFF. The CDR3 DNA follows: TGCAGCGTTAGACATGGCACTGAAGCTTTCTTT.